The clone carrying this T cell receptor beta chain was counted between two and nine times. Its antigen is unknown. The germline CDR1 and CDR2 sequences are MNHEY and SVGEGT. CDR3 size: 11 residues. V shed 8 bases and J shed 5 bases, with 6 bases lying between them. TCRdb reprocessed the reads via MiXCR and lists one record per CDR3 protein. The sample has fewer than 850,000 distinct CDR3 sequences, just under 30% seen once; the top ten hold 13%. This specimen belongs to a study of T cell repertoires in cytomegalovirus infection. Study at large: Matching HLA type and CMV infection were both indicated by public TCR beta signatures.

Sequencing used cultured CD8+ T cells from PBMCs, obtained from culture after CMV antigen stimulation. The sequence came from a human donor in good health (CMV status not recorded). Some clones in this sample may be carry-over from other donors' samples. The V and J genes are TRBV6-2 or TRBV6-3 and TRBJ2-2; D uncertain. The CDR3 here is CASGETGELFF. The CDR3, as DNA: TGTGCCAGCGGGGAAACCGGGGAGCTGTTTTTT.